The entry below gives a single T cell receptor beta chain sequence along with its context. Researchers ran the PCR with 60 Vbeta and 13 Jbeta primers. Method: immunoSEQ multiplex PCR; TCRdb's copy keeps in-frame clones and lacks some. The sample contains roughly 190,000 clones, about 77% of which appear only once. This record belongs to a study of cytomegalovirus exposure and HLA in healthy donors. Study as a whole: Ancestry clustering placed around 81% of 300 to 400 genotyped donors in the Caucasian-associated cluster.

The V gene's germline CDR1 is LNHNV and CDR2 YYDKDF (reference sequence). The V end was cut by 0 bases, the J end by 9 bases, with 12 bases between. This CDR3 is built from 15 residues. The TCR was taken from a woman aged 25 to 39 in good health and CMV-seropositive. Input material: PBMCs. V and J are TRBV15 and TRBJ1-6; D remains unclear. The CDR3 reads CATSRDLRGGSPLHF. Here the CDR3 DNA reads TGTGCCACCAGCAGAGATTTGAGAGGAGGTTCACCCCTCCACTTT.